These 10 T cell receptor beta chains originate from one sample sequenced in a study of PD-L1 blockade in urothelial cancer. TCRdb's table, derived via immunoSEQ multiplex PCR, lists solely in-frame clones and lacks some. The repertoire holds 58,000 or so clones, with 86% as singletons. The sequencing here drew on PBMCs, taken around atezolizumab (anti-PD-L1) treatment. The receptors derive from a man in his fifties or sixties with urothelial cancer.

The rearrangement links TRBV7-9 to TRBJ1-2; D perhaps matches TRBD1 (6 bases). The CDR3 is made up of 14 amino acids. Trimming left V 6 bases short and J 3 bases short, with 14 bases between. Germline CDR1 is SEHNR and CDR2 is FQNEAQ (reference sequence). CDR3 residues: CASRVIGGDYGYTF. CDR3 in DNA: TGTGCCAGCAGAGTGATTGGGGGCGACTATGGCTACACCTTC.

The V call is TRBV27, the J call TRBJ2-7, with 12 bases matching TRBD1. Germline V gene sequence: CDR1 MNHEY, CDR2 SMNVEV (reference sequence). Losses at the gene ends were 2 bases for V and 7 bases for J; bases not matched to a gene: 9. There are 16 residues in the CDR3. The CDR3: CASSLALGQGAWEQYF. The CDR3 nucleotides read TGTGCCAGCAGTTTAGCGTTGGGACAGGGGGCTTGGGAGCAGTACTTC.

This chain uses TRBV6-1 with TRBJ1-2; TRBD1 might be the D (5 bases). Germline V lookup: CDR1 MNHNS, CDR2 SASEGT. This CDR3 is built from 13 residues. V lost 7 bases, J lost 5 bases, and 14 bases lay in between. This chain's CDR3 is CASTPAGTYGYTF. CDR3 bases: TGTGCCAGCACCCCGGCAGGGACTTATGGCTACACCTTC.

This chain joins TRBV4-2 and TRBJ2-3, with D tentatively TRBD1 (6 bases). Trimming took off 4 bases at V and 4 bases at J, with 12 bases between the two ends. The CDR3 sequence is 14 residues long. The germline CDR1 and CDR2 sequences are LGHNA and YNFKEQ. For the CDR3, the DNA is TGTGCCAGCAGCCGGACGACAGGTGCAGATACGCAGTATTTT. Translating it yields CASSRTTGADTQYF.

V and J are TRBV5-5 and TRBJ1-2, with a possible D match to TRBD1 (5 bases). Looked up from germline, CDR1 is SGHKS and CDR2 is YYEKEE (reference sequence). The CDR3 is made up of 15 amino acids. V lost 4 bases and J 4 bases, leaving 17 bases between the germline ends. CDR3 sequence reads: CASSGGSGVIYGYTF. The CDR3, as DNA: TGTGCCAGCAGCGGGGGGTCCGGGGTTATCTATGGCTACACCTTC. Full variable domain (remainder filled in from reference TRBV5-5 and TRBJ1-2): DAGVTQSPTHLIKTRGQQVTLRCSPISGHKSVSWYQQVLGQGPQFIFQYYEKEERGRGNFPDRFSARQFPNYSSELNVNALLLGDSALYLCASSGGSGVIYGYTFGSGTRLTVV.

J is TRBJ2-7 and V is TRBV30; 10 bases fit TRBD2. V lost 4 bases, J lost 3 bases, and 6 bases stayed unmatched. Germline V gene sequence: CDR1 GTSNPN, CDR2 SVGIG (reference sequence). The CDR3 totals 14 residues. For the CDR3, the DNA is TGTGCCTGGAAACGGACTAGCGGAAACTACGAGCAGTACTTC. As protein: CAWKRTSGNYEQYF.

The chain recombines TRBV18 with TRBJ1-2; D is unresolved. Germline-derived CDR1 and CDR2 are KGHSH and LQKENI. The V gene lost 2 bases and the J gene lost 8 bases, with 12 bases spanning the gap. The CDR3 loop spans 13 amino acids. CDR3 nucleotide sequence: TGTGCCAGCTCACCAGGAGGAGGGCGCGGCTACACCTTC. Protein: CASSPGGGRGYTF.

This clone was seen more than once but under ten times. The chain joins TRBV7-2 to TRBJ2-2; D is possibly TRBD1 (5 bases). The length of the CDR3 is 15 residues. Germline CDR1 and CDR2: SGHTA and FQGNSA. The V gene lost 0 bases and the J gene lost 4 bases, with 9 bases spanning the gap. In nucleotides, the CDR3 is TGTGCCAGCAGCTTAGCGGGGCCGGGCACCGGGGAGCTGTTTTTT. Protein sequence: CASSLAGPGTGELFF.

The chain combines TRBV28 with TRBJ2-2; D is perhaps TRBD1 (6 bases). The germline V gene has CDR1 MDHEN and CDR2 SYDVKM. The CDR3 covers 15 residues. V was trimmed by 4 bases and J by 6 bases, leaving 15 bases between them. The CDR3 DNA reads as TGTGCCAGCAGTTCCCCGGGACATAAGGCCGGGGAGCTGTTTTTT. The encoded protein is CASSSPGHKAGELFF.

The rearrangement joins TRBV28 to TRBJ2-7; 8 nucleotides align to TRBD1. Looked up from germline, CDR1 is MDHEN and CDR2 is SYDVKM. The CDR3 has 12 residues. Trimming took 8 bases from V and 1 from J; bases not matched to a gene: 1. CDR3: CASGQGSYEQYF. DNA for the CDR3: TGTGCCAGCGGACAGGGATCCTACGAGCAGTACTTC.